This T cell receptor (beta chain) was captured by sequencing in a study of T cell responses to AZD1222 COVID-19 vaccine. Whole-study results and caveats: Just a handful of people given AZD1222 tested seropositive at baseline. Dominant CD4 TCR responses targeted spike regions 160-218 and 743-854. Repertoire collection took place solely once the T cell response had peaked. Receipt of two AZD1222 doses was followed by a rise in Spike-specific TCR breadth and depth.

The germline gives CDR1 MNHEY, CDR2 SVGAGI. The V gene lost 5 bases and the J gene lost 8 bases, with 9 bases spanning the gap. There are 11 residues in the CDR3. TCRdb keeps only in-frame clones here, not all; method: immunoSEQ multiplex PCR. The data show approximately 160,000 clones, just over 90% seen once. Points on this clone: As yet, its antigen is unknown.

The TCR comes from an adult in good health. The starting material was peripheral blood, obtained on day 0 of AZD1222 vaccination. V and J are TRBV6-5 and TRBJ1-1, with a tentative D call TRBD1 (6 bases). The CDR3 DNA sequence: TGTGCCAGCAGTAAGACAGGAGAAGCTTTCTTT. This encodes CASSKTGEAFF.